This T cell receptor beta chain was sequenced in a study of T cell responses to AZD1222 COVID-19 vaccine. Study-wide results and caveats: The CD4 TCRs associated with vaccination extended across spike and predominated at 160-218 and 743-854.

Measured with immunoSEQ multiplex PCR; TCRdb has only the in-frame clones, and not every one. The sample records roughly 150,000 clones, 85% to 95% being singletons. Trimming took 10 bases from V and 0 from J, leaving 14 bases between them. This CDR3 is built from 14 residues. The germline V gene encodes CDR1 MGHDK and CDR2 SYGVNS. As to this clone: As yet, its antigen is unknown.

Specimen: peripheral blood, collected on day 0 of AZD1222 vaccination. This sequence originates from an adult in good health. The chain links TRBV25-1 to TRBJ2-3; a weak D match, TRBD1 (5 bases). This CDR3 is CATLDTSSTDTQYF. CDR3 bases: TGTGCCACCCTGGACACCTCTAGCACAGATACGCAGTATTTT.